This T cell receptor beta chain is from a study of human T cells and chemical hapten exposure. Whole-study context: Weekly administration of diphenylcyclopropenone to the scalp of patients continued throughout the roughly 22-week study.

It was the library that attached unique molecular identifiers to individual cDNA molecules. MiXCR, run by TCRdb on the RACE reads, gives a single entry per CDR3 protein. The data hold 150,000 to 200,000 distinct CDR3 sequences, with approximately 14% observed a single time. This clonotype showed up many times. No antigen is known for it. Whole-study results and caveats: Higher patch test scores went with higher counts of PT1 expanded TCRs.

Time point of the sample: patch test 1, 2 weeks after DPC sensitization. Stated treatment: therapeutic diphenylcyclopropenone sensitization with weekly scalp DPC. People who gave samples had alopecia, were 18 to 70 years old, and were suitable for DPC. CDR1 and CDR2 from the germline V gene are SGHTA and FQGNSA. The V and J ends lost 4 bases and 5 bases, in that order; junction bases with no gene match: 12. This CDR3 is built from 17 residues. The starting material was whole blood, obtained in connection with sensitization to the hapten diphenylcyclopropenone (DPC). The chain combines TRBV7-2 with TRBJ2-2; 8 bases map to TRBD2. The receptor was derived from a woman between 25 and 40 years old with alopecia areata. Some clones in this sample may be carry-over from other donors' samples. This chain's CDR3 is CASSSHSGRVWTGELFF. In DNA, the CDR3 is TGTGCCAGCAGCTCGCACAGCGGGAGAGTGTGGACCGGGGAGCTGTTTTTT.